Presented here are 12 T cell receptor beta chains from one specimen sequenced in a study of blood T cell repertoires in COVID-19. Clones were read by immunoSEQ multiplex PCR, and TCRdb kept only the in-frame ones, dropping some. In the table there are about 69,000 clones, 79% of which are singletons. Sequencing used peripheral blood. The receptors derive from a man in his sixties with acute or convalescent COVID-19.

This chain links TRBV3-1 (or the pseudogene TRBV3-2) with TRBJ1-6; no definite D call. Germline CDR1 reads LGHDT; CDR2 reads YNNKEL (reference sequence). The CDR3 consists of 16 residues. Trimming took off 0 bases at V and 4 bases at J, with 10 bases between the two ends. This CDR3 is CASSQDQAEYNSPLHF. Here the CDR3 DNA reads TGTGCCAGCAGCCAAGATCAAGCGGAGTATAATTCACCCCTCCACTTT.

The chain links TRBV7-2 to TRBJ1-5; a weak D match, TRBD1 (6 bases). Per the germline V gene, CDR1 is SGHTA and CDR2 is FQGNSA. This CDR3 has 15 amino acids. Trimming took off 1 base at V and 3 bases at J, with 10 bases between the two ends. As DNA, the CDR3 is TGTGCCAGCAGCTTAGGGGACACTGCCAATCAGCCCCAGCATTTT. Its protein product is CASSLGDTANQPQHF.

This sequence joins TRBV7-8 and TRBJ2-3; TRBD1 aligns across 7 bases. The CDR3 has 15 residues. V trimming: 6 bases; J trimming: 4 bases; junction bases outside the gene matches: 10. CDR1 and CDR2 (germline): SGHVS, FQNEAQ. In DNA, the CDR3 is TGTGCCAGCAGGCGAGAGACAGGGCGGGCAGATACGCAGTATTTT. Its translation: CASRRETGRADTQYF.

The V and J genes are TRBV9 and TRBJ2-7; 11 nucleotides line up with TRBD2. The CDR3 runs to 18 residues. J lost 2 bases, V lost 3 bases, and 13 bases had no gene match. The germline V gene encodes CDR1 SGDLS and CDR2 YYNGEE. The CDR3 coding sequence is TGTGCCAGCAGCGCCTGGCAGGTAGCGGGGGGGTCGACCTACGAGCAGTACTTC. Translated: CASSAWQVAGGSTYEQYF. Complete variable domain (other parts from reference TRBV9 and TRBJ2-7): DSGVTQTPKHLITATGQRVTLRCSPRSGDLSVYWYQQSLDQGLQFLIQYYNGEERAKGNILERFSAQQFPDLHSELNLSSLELGDSALYFCASSAWQVAGGSTYEQYFGPGTRLTVT.

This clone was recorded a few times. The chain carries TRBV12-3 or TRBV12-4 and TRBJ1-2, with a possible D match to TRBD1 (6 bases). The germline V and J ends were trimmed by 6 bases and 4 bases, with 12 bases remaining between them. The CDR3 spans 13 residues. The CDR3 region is CASRTRTVYGYTF. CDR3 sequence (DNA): TGTGCCAGCAGAACACGGACAGTCTATGGCTACACCTTC.

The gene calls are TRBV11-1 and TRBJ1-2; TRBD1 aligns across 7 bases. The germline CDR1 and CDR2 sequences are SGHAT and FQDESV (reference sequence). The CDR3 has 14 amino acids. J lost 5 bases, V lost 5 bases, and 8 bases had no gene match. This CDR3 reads CASSASGQFYGYTF. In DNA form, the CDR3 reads TGTGCCAGCAGCGCATCGGGACAGTTTTATGGCTACACCTTC.

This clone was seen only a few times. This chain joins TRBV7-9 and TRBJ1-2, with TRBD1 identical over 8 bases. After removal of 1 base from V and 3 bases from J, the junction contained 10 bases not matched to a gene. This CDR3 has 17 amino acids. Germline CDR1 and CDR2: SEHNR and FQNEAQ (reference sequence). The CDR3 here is CASSLGTGRIGDYGYTF. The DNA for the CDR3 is TGTGCCAGCAGCTTAGGGACAGGGCGCATCGGGGACTATGGCTACACCTTC.

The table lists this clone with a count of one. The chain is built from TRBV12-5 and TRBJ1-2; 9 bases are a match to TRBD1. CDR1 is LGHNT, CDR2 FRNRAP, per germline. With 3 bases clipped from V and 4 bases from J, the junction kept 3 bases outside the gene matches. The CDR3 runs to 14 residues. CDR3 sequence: CASGFGQGRYGYTF. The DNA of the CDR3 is TGTGCTAGTGGTTTCGGACAGGGGCGCTATGGCTACACCTTC.

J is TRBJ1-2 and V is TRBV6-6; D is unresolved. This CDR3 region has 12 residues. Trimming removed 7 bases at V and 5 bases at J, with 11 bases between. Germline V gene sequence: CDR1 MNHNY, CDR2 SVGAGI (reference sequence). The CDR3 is CASNPSSYGYTF. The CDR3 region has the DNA TGTGCCAGCAATCCCAGTTCATATGGCTACACCTTC.

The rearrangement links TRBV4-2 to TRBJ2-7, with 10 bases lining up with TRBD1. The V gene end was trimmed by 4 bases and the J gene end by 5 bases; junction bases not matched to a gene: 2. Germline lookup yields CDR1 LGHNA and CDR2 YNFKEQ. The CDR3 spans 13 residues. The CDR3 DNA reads TGTGCCAGCAGCCTGGGACAGGGGAACGAGCAGTACTTC. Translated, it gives CASSLGQGNEQYF.

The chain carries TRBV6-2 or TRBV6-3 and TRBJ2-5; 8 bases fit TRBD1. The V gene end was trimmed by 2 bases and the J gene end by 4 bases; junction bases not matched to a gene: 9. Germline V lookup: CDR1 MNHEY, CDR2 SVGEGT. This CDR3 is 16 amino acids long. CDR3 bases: TGTGCCAGCAGTTACGGTGACAGGGGATGGGGAGAGACCCAGTACTTC. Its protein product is CASSYGDRGWGETQYF.

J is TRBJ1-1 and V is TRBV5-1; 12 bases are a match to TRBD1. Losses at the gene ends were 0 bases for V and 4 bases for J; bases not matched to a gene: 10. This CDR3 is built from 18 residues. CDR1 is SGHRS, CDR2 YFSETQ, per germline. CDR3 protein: CASSLALGQGAGATEAFF. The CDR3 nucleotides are TGCGCCAGCAGCTTGGCCTTGGGACAGGGGGCAGGAGCCACTGAAGCTTTCTTT.